The following is a TCR beta chain sequence with its context. Antigen unknown. The data were produced by immunoSEQ multiplex PCR, yet TCRdb's version contains in-frame clones alone and is incomplete. The table shows about 5,500 clones, with 80% to 90% occurring only once. These data belong to a study of T cells in localized non-small cell lung cancer. Study-level findings and limits: The appearance of a median roughly 61 of the top 100 tumor clones was seen in adjacent lung. Uninvolved adjacent lung showed peak T cell clonality, exceeding tumor.

Germline assignment: CDR1 MDHEN and CDR2 SYDVKM. V was cut by 4 bases and J by 5 bases, with 14 bases left in between. The CDR3 loop spans 14 amino acids. This rearrangement joins TRBV28 to TRBJ1-1; D not resolved. Sequences were derived from peripheral blood mononuclear cells, sampled before any cancer treatment. The source is a female donor older than 55 with stage II lung adenocarcinoma. The CDR3 loop reads CASSSPTAKTEAFF. In DNA form, the CDR3 reads TGTGCCAGCAGTTCCCCGACGGCTAAGACTGAAGCTTTCTTT. The variable domain in full, completed from reference TRBV28 and TRBJ1-1, reads DVKVTQSSRYLVKRTGEKVFLECVQDMDHENMFWYRQDPGLGLRLIYFSYDVKMKEKGDIPEGYSVSREKKERFSLILESASTNQTSMYLCASSSPTAKTEAFFGQGTRLTVV.